The T cell receptor (beta chain) described here comes from a study of cytomegalovirus exposure and HLA in healthy donors. Study background: Falling in the Caucasian-associated ancestry cluster were roughly 80% of approximately 410 genotyped donors.

The CDR3 is 14 residues long. The germline V and J ends were trimmed by 5 bases and 2 bases, with 10 bases remaining between them. Germline loops: CDR1 SQVTM, CDR2 ANQGSEA. Study findings and constraints: In most subjects, TCR beta sequences reportedly gave accurate predictions of HLA-A and HLA-B alleles.

A remark on this clone: Its antigen is still unknown.

In the PCR, 60 Vbeta and 13 Jbeta primers were used. Original processing notes: As a later analysis found, there were about 80 million unique TCR beta chains, of which 8.5 million to 13 million were shared. The table came from immunoSEQ multiplex PCR; TCRdb's copy has only in-frame clones and leaves some out. V and J calls and clone size are copied from that table; D and trimming were computed from the DNA. The top ten clones hold 1% of a sample with roughly 130,000 clones, 80% of them seen once. The chain uses TRBV29-1 and TRBJ2-6; perhaps TRBD1 as D (6 bases). The receptor was derived from a man in his forties in good health and CMV-seronegative. Sequenced: PBMCs. The CDR3, as DNA: TGCAGCGTTTTAGGACAGCCTGGGGCCAACGTCCTGACTTTC. Translating gives CSVLGQPGANVLTF.